The following is a T cell receptor beta chain sequence with its context. In this sample, this clone turned up once. Its target antigen remains unknown. No base qualities exist here, and no much larger clone lies one base off it. The sample is drawn from a study of blood T cell repertoires in COVID-19 (dated by TCRdb to 2020 to 2021). General notes on the study: The collaborator samples originated in the United States, Italy and Spain and spanned the acute and convalescent phases of COVID-19. The repertoires were released in a freely available public database intended as a resource for research on the immune response to SARS-CoV-2. Samples came from the ongoing ImmuneRACE study (first 160 participants) plus 1,254 subjects from 6 global collaborators. The material from the prospective study consisted of cDNA or gDNA derived from T cells, B-cell-depleted T cells, or PBMCs. The dataset comprised deeply sampled blood TCRbeta repertoires from subjects exposed to, actively infected with, or recovered from COVID-19. Where HLA class I and class II types were available, the types were taken from metadata supplied by the sample provider, not from assay-based typing. Nearly every sample came with metadata listing a de-identified subject ID, COVID-19 status, age in years and sex.

The immunoSEQ Assay, a bias-controlled multiplex PCR, was used to amplify TCRbeta CDR3 regions from genomic DNA. In the authors' own workflow: Within the assay, amplification of reference gene primers was used to estimate how many nucleated cells each sample contained. Sequence reads were collapsed and filtered to measure the absolute abundance of every unique TCRbeta CDR3 rearrangement. For each sample, productive Simpson clonality was calculated as the square root of Simpson's diversity index over productive rearrangements. TCRdb took this table from immuneACCESS and kept in-frame rearrangements with V and J called. Such tables lack part of the clones; where checked against another copy, unresolved V genes explain under half of the gap, and the rest is unexplained. V and J calls and clone size come straight from that table; D and trimming were deduced from the DNA. This sample comprises about 160,000 clones, around nine tenths of them detected only once. Together, the top ten hold 5% to 8.5% of the sample.

Participants in the prospective study were aged 18 to 89 years, lived in some 24 United States geographic areas, and enrolled through a virtual design. Cohort assignment in the prospective study relied on participant-reported clinical history from a screening survey and a study questionnaire. ImmuneRACE Cohort 3 recovered participants were defined by two consecutive negative NP/OP PCR tests, healthcare professional clearance, or symptom resolution. Mobile phlebotomists in the prospective study collected whole blood, serum and a nasopharyngeal or oropharyngeal swab from every participant. Prospective study participants could optionally give additional blood draws and questionnaires over an approximately two-month period. Before DNA extraction, prospective study blood samples were shipped either frozen or at room temperature. Reading from cysteine to phenylalanine, the CDR3 counts 18 amino acids. Left in the record is the CDR3 DNA by itself, 54 bases read in frame from the first base. The germline V gene (reference sequence) gives CDR1 as LNHDA and CDR2 as SQIVND. V lost 0 bases and J lost 0 bases; the stretch between them is 17 bases long.

Study-wide findings and limitations: The quantity of clinical and demographic metadata differed by source and by participant and was supplied without curation.

The source is a woman between 45 and 65 years old who had recovered from COVID-19. Recombination joined TRBV19 with TRBJ1-1, and the D gene may be TRBD1, 5 bases matching. The sample taken for sequencing was PBMCs or T cells enriched from blood (not recorded which). The CDR3 in this case is CASSIEAGGGRLNTEAFF. DNA sequence: TGTGCCAGTAGTATAGAGGCGGGCGGGGGACGGTTGAACACTGAAGCTTTCTTT.